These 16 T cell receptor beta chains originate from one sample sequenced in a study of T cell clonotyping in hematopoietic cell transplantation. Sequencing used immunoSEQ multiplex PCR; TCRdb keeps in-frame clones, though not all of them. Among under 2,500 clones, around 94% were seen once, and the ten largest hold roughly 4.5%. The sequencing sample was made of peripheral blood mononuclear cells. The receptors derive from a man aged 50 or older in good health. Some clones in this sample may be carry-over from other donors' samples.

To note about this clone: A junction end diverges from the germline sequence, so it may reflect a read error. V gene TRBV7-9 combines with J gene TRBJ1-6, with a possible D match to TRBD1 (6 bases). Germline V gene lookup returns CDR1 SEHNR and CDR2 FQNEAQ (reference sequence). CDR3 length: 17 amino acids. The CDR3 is CASSGGPGHVDGAPFHF. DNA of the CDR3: TGTGCCAGCAGCGGGGGCCCGGGACATGTCGATGGGGCACCCTTCCACTTT.

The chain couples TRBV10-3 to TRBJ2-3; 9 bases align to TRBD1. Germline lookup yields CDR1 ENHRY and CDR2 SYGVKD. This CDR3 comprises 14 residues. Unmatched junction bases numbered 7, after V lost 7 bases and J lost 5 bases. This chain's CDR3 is CAITTGQGEDTQYF. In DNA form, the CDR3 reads TGTGCCATCACCACGGGACAGGGAGAAGATACGCAGTATTTT.

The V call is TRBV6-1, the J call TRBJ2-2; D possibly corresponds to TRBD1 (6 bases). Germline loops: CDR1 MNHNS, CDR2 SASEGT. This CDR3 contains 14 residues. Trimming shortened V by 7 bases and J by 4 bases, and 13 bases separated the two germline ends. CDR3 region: CASNQGFGTGELFF. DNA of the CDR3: TGTGCCAGCAACCAGGGGTTCGGCACCGGGGAGCTGTTTTTT.

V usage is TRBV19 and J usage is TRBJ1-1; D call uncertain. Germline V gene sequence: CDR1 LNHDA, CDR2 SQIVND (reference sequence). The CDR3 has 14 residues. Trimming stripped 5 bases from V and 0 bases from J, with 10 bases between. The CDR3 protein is CASSESVMNTEAFF. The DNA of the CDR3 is TGTGCCAGTAGTGAGTCGGTAATGAACACTGAAGCTTTCTTT. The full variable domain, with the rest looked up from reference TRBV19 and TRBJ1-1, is DGGITQSPKYLFRKEGQNVTLSCEQNLNHDAMYWYRQDPGQGLRLIYYSQIVNDFQKGDIAEGYSVSREKKESFPLTVTSAQKNPTAFYLCASSESVMNTEAFFGQGTRLTVV.

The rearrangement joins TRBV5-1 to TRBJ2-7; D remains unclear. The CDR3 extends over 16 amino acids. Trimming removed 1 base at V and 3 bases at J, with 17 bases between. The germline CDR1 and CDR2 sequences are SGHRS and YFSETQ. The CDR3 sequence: CASSLRSPQALYEQYF. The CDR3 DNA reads TGCGCCAGCAGCTTGAGGTCCCCCCAGGCCCTCTACGAGCAGTACTTC.

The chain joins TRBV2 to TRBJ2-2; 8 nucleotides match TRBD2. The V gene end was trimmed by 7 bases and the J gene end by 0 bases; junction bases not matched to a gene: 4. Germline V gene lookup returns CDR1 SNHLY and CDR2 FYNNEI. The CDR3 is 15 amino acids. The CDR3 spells CASTQRGTNTGELFF. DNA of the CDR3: TGTGCCAGCACCCAGCGGGGGACGAACACCGGGGAGCTGTTTTTT.

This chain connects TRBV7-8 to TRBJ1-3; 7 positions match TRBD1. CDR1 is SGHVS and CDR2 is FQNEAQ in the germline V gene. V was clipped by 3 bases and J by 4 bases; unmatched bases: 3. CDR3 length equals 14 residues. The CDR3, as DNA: TGTGCCAGCAGCTTCATGGGACAGGGAAACACCATATATTTT. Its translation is CASSFMGQGNTIYF.

The CDR3 protein is CASSRYRGNTGELFF. CDR3 DNA: TGTGCCAGCAGCCGATACAGGGGAAACACCGGGGAGCTGTTTTTT. The V and J genes are TRBV27 and TRBJ2-2; 7 nucleotides match TRBD1. This CDR3 spans 15 amino acids. Germline CDR1 reads MNHEY; CDR2 reads SMNVEV (reference sequence). Trimming cost V 6 bases and J 2 bases; bases outside gene matches: 6.

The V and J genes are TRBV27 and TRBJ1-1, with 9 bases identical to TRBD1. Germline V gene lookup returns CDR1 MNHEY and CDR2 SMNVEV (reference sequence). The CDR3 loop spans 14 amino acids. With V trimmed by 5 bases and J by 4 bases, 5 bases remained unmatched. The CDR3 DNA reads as TGTGCCAGCAGTACAGGGGGCGCTGTCACTGAAGCTTTCTTT. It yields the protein CASSTGGAVTEAFF.

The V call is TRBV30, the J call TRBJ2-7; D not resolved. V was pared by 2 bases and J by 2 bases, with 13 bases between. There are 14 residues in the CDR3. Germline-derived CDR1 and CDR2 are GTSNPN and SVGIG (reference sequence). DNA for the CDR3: TGTGCCTGGAGTCCGTGGCAGGTTCCCTACGAGCAGTACTTC. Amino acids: CAWSPWQVPYEQYF. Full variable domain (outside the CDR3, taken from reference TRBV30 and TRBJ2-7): SQTIHQWPATLVQPVGSPLSLECTVEGTSNPNLYWYRQAAGRGLQLLFYSVGIGQISSEVPQNLSASRPQDRQFILSSKKLLLSDSGFYLCAWSPWQVPYEQYFGPGTRLTVT.

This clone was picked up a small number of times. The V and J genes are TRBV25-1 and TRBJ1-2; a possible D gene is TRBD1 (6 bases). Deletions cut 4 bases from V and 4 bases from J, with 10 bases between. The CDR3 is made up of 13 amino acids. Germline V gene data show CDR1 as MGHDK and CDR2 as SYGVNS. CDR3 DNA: TGTGCCAGCAGTGGGGGGGCGTCCTATGGCTACACCTTC. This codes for CASSGGASYGYTF.

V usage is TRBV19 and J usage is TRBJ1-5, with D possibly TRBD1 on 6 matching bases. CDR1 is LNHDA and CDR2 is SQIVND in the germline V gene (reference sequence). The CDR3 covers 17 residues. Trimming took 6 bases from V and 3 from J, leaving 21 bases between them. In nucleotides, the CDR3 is TGTGCCAGTAGCTTCCGGGACACAAGATTGGTCAATCAGCCCCAGCATTTT. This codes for CASSFRDTRLVNQPQHF.

CDR3 in DNA: TGCAGCTTTACGTCCGGGGCCAACGTCCTGACTTTC. Protein product: CSFTSGANVLTF. V and J are TRBV29-1 and TRBJ2-6; D gene ambiguous. V lost 8 bases, J lost 4 bases, and 9 bases lay in between. This CDR3 has 12 amino acids. Germline loops: CDR1 SQVTM, CDR2 ANQGSEA.

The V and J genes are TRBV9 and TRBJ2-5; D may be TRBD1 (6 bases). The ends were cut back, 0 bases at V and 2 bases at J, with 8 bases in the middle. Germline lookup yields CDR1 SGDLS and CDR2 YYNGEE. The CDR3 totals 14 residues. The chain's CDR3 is CASSVGGQQETQYF. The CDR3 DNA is TGTGCCAGCAGCGTAGGAGGACAGCAAGAGACCCAGTACTTC.

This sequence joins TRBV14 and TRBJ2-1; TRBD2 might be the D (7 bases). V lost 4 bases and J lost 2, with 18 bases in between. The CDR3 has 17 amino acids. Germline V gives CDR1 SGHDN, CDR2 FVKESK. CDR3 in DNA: TGTGCCAGCAGCCCAACTGTTGGGGGGGCGCCCTACAATGAGCAGTTCTTC. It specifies CASSPTVGGAPYNEQFF.

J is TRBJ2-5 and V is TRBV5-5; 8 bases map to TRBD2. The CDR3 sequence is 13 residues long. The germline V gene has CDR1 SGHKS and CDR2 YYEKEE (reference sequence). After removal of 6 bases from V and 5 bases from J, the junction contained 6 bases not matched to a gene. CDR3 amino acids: CASTVAGKETQYF. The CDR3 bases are TGTGCCAGCACCGTAGCGGGGAAGGAGACCCAGTACTTC.